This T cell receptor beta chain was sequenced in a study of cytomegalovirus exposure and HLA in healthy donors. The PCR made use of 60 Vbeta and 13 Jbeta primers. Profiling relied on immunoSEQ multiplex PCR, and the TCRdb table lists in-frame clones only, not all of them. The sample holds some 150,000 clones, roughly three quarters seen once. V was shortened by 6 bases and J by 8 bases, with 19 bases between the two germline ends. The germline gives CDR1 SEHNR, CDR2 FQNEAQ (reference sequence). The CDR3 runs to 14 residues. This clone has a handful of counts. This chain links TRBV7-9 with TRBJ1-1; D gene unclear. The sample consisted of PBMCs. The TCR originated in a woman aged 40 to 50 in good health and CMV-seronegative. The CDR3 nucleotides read TGTGCCAGCAGACGGAAAACGGAGGCGGGAGAAGCTTTCTTT. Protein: CASRRKTEAGEAFF.